The text below deals with one T cell receptor (beta chain). As yet, its antigen is unknown. Sequencing used cDNA as its template, made by extracting RNA and reverse transcribing it. The repertoire was sequenced with immunoSEQ multiplex PCR; TCRdb's copy has only in-frame clones and lacks some. The table includes approximately 140,000 clones, around 86% detected once. This entry comes from a study of CD8+ T cells in alopecia areata. On the study more broadly: Twice a day, 5 to 10 mg of oral tofacitinib was administered to treated patients. The duration of tofacitinib was 6 to 18 months, with 6 months off drug afterward.

V lost 5 bases and J lost 5, with 12 bases in between. The CDR3 totals 13 residues. Germline V gene sequence: CDR1 SEHNR, CDR2 FQNEAQ (reference sequence). Study-level points and caveats: On tofacitinib, scalp clonality and expanded CD8+ clones among top 100 fell significantly.

Treatment of the sample: oral pan-JAK inhibitor, 5-10 mg twice daily. Peripheral blood samples and lesional scalp punch biopsies were obtained from alopecia areata patients. The sequenced sample was CD8+ T cells sorted from blood, obtained at week 4, from a patient treated with tofacitinib. The source is a human donor with alopecia areata. This chain uses TRBV7-9 with TRBJ2-5; D possibly matches TRBD1 or TRBD2 (5 bases each). The CDR3 DNA is TGTGCCAGCAGCGAGGGGCTAGTGGAGACCCAGTACTTC. This codes for CASSEGLVETQYF. The complete variable domain, with remaining parts taken from reference TRBV7-9 and TRBJ2-5, reads DTGVSQNPRHKITKRGQNVTFRCDPISEHNRLYWYRQTLGQGPEFLTYFQNEAQLEKSRLLSDRFSAERPKGSFSTLEIQRTEQGDSAMYLCASSEGLVETQYFGPGTRLLVL.